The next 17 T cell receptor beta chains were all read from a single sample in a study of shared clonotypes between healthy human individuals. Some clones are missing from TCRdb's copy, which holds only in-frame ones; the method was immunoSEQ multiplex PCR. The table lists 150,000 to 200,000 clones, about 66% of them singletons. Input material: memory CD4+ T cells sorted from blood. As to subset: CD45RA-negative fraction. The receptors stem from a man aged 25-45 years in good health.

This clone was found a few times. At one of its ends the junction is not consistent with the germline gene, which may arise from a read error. CDR3 sequence: CASSLGGTVGETQYF. CDR3 bases: TGTGCTAGCAGCTTAGGAGGGACAGTCGGAGAGACCCAGTACTTC. J is TRBJ2-5 and V is TRBV7-7, with D possibly being TRBD1 (7 bases). Looked up from germline, CDR1 is SSHAT and CDR2 is FNYEAQ (reference sequence). The CDR3 runs 15 residues.

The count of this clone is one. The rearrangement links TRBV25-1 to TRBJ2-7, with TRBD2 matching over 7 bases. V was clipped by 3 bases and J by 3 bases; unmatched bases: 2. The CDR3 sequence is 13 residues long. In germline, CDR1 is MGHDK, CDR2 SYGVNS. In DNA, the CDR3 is TGTGCCAGCAGTGATAGCGGGCACTACGAGCAGTACTTC. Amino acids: CASSDSGHYEQYF.

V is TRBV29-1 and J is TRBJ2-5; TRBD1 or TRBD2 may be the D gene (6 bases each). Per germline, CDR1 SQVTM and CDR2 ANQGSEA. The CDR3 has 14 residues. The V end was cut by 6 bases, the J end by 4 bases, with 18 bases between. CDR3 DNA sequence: TGCAGCGTACCCGGAAAGGGGGGCCTAGAGACCCAGTACTTC. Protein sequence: CSVPGKGGLETQYF.

DNA for the CDR3: TGTGCCAGCAAGACTAGCGGGGGCACAGATACGCAGTATTTT. It specifies CASKTSGGTDTQYF. The J gene is TRBJ2-3, the V gene TRBV5-4; TRBD2 matches 11 bases. CDR1 SGHNT and CDR2 YYREEE come from the germline V gene (reference sequence). The J segment lost 1 base and the V segment lost 6 bases, leaving 1 base of the junction unmatched. The CDR3 has 14 amino acids.

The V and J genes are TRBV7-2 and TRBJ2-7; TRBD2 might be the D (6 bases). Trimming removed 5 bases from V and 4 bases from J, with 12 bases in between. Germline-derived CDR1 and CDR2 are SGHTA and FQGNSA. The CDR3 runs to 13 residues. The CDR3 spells CASSEAGGYEQYF. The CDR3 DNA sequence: TGTGCCAGCAGCGAAGCGGGTGGTTACGAGCAGTACTTC.

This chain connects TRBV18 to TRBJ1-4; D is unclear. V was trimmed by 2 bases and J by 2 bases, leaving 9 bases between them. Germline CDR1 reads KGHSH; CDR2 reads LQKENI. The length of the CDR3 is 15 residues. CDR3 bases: TGTGCCAGCTCACCATCGGCGGTGACTAATGAAAAACTGTTTTTT. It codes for CASSPSAVTNEKLFF.

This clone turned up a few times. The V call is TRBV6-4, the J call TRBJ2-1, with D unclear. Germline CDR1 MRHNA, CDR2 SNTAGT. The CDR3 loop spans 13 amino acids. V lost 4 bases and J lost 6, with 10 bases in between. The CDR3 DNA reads TGTGCCAGCAGTGGACTTTGGGGCAATGAGCAGTTCTTC. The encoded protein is CASSGLWGNEQFF.

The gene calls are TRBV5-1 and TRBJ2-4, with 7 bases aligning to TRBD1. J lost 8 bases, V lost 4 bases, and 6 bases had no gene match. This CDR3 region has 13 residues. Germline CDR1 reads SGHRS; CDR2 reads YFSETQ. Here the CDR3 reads CASSQTGLDIQYF. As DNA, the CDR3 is TGCGCCAGCAGCCAGACAGGGTTGGACATTCAGTACTTC.

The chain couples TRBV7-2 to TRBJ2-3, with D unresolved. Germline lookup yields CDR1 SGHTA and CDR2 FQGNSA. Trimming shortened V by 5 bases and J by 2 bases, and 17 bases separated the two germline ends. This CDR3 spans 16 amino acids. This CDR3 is CASSLLSAPPTDTQYF. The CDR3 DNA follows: TGTGCCAGCAGCCTACTTTCAGCGCCCCCCACAGATACGCAGTATTTT.

The CDR3 sequence: CASSQQGGSYEQYF. CDR3 nucleotide sequence: TGTGCCAGCAGCCAACAGGGGGGCTCCTACGAGCAGTACTTC. The rearrangement joins TRBV11-2 to TRBJ2-7, with 8 bases matching TRBD1. Germline-derived CDR1 and CDR2 are SGHAT and FQNNGV. This CDR3 comprises 14 residues. V shed 5 bases and J 0 bases; nucleotides not matched to a gene: 3.

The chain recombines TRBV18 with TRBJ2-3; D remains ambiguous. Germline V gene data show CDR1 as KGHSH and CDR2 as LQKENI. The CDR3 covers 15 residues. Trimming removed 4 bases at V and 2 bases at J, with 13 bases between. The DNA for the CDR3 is TGTGCCAGCTCACTCACGGAGCTTATCACAGATACGCAGTATTTT. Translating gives CASSLTELITDTQYF.

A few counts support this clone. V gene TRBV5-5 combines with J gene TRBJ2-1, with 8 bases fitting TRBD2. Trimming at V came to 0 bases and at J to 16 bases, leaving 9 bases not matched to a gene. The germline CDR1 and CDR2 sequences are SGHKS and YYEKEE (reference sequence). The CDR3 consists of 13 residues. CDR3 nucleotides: TGTGCCAGCAGCTTGGGTGGAGGGCGGGAGGTTTTCTTC. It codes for CASSLGGGREVFF.

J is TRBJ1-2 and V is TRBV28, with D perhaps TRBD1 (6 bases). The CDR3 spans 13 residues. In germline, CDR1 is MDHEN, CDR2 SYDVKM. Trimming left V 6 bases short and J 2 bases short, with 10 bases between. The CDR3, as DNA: TGTGCCAGCAGGGGGGCGGGGAACTATGGCTACACCTTC. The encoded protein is CASRGAGNYGYTF.

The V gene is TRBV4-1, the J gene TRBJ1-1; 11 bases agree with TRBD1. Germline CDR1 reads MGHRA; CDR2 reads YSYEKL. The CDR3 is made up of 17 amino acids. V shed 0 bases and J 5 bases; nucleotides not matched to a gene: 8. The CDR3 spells CASSQDPGQGALTEAFF. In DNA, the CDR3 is TGCGCCAGCAGCCAAGATCCAGGACAGGGGGCGTTAACTGAAGCTTTCTTT.

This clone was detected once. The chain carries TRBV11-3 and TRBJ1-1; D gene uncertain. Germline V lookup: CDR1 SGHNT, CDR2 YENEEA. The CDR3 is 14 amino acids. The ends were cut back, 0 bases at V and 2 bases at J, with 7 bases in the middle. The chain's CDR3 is CASSLDITNTEAFF. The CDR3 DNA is TGTGCCAGCAGCTTAGATATTACAAACACTGAAGCTTTCTTT.

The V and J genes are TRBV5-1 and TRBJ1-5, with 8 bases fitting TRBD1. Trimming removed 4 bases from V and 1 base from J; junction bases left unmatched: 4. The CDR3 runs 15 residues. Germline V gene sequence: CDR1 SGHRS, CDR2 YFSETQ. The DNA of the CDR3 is TGCGCCAGCAGCGAGACAGGGGCGAGCAATCAGCCCCAGCATTTT. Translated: CASSETGASNQPQHF.

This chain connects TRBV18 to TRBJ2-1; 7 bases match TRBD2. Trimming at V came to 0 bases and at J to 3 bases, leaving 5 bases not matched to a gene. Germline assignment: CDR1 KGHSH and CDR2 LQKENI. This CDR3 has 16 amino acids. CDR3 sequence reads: CASSPPAGPHYNEQFF. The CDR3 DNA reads TGTGCCAGCTCACCACCAGCGGGGCCTCACTACAATGAGCAGTTCTTC.